Following are 9 T cell receptor gamma chains from one sample sequenced in a study of γδ T cells in repeated Plasmodium falciparum infection. TCRdb re-called clones from the multiplex PCR reads using CATT. The sample includes 25,000 to 35,000 gamma-chain clones, under 1.5% of them seen just once. Bulk repertoires came from Vgamma9/Vdelta2+ or Vdelta2-negative gammadelta T cells flow-sorted from PBMC. The sample taken for sequencing was gamma-delta T cells from blood. These receptors originate from a pool of human donors (malaria-infected and uninfected, not separated).

This clone was observed a few times. For this DNA, TCRdb reports the protein of a much larger clone, which diverges at residue 3, most likely from a read error; the protein presented here is translated directly from the DNA. The chain links TRGV9 to TRGJP. As TCRdb names no J gene, one was assigned here on the basis of a DNA match to germline. The CDR3 contains 18 residues. Germline lookup yields CDR1 GITISATS and CDR2 ISYDGTV (reference sequence). The CDR3 spells CASWEGLTKELGKKIKVF. The CDR3 bases are TGTGCCTCGTGGGAGGGCTTAACGAAAGAGTTGGGCAAAAAAATCAAGGTATTT.

The sample holds many counts of this clone. A read error is the likely source, as a far larger clone sits one nucleotide away. The sample has other DNA sequences that encode this CDR3 too. The CDR3 nucleotides are TGTGCCTTGTGGGAGGCCCTCGAGCTGGGCAAAAAAATCAAGGTATTT. Translation gives CALWEALELGKKIKVF. V is TRGV9 and J is TRGJP. This CDR3 region has 16 residues. CDR1 is GITISATS, CDR2 ISYDGTV, per germline (reference sequence). After removal of 2 bases from V and 11 bases from J, the junction contained 9 bases not matched to a gene.

As regards this clone: The mismatch at residue 7 between this DNA's translation and the TCRdb protein of a much larger clone likely reflects a read error; the protein shown is translated from the DNA. The V call is TRGV9, the J call TRGJP. Germline matching of the DNA provided the J gene here, since TCRdb leaves it blank. CDR3 length: 17 residues. Per the germline V gene, CDR1 is GITISATS and CDR2 is ISYDGTV (reference sequence). V was clipped by 4 bases and J by 6 bases; unmatched bases: 9. The CDR3 bases are TGTGCCTTGTGGGACCCCACAGCAGAGTTGGGCAAAAAAATCAAGGTATTT. This codes for CALWDPTAELGKKIKVF.

As to this clone: TCRdb shows a much larger clone's protein in place of this DNA's translation, and the two differ at residue 2, likely through a read error; the protein shown is translated from the DNA. The V and J genes are TRGV9 and TRGJ1 or TRGJ2. In the absence of a J gene in TCRdb, the DNA was matched to germline to assign it here. The length of the CDR3 is 14 residues. The germline CDR1 and CDR2 sequences are GITISATS and ISYDGTV (reference sequence). The CDR3 nucleotides read TGTACCTTGTGGGAGGTCGCCTCCTATTATAAGAAACTCTTT. Translated, it gives CTLWEVASYYKKLF.

As for this clone: The TCRdb record carries a much larger clone's protein, which differs from this DNA's translation at residue 11; a read error is the likely cause, and the protein listed here is the DNA translation. The rearrangement uses TRGV2 and TRGJP1. Here the J gene came from matching the DNA to germline, since TCRdb omits it. CDR1 is EGSNGY and CDR2 is YDSYNSKV in the germline V gene. CDR3 length: 14 amino acids. Written as DNA, the CDR3 is TGTGCCACCAAAAGTTGTACCACTGGTTGGCTCAAGATATTT. Translating gives CATKSCTTGWLKIF.

A word on this clone: A far larger clone is only one base removed, so a read error is likely. The sample holds other DNA sequences that translate to the same CDR3. With the J gene uncalled, the V gene is TRGV4. Germline values: CDR1 EGSTGY, CDR2 YDSYTSSV. CDR3 length: 13 residues. The CDR3 bases are TGTGCCACCTGGGAAATATTGTATTATAAGAAGCTCTTT. Residues: CATWEILYYKKLF.

This clone was counted between two and nine times. For this DNA, TCRdb reports the protein of a much larger clone, which diverges at residue 10, most likely from a read error; the protein presented here is translated directly from the DNA. This chain links TRGV2 with TRGJ1 or TRGJ2. Assignment of the J gene here rests on matching the DNA to germline, because TCRdb gives none. Per the germline V gene, CDR1 is EGSNGY and CDR2 is YDSYNSKV. The CDR3 spans 14 residues. CDR3 coding DNA: TGTGCCACCTGGGACGTAGAGAATTATTGTAAGAAACTCTTT. Protein: CATWDVENYCKKLF.

This clone occurred a few times. A far larger clone is just one base off, so this is likely a read error. CDR3 in amino acids: CATWDGTKKLF. CDR3 nucleotide sequence: TGTGCCACCTGGGATGGGACTAAGAAGCTCTTT. The V gene was identified as TRGV4, while no J gene was called. The length of the CDR3 is 11 residues. From germline, CDR1 is EGSTGY and CDR2 YDSYTSSV.

This clone has ten or more counts. The protein that TCRdb holds for this DNA derives from a much larger clone and differs from the translated DNA at residue 7, which likely indicates a read error; the protein shown here is translated from the DNA. The chain joins TRGV9 to TRGJ1 or TRGJ2. The length of the CDR3 is 12 residues. V was pared by 4 bases and J by 5 bases, with 5 bases of the junction left unmatched. The germline V gene has CDR1 GITISATS and CDR2 ISYDGTV (reference sequence). CDR3 sequence reads: CALWDPHYKKLF. CDR3 coding DNA: TGTGCCTTGTGGGATCCCCATTATAAGAAACTCTTT.